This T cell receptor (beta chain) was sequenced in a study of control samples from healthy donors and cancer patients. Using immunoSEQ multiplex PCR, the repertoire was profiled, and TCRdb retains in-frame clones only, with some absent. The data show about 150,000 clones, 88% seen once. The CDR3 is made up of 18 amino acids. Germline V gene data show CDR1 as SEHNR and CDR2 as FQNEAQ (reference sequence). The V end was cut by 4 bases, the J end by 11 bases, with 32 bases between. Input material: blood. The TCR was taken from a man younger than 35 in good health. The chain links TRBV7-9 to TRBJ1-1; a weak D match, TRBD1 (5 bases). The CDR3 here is CASSSPGKAQGLSMGAFF. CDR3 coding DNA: TGTGCCAGCAGCTCCCCCGGCAAAGCGCAGGGACTATCCATGGGGGCTTTCTTT.